The 18 T cell receptor beta chains below all came from one sample that was sequenced in a study of T-cell reconstitution after alpha-beta-depleted transplantation in children. Unique molecular identifiers featured in how the TCRbeta library was prepared. TCRdb used MiXCR to reprocess the PCR reads, holding one entry per CDR3 protein. This table holds under 750,000 distinct CDR3 sequences, under 30% found once. The specimen comprised PBMCs, mostly from graft donor cells, sampled 360 days after TCRalphabeta/CD19-depleted stem cell transplant. These receptors were taken from a boy less than two years old who had a stem cell transplant for acute myeloid leukemia, so the T cells may come from the graft donor.

The rearrangement joins TRBV15 to TRBJ2-3; no clear D gene. V was cut by 0 bases and J by 2 bases, with 9 bases left in between. CDR1 is LNHNV and CDR2 is YYDKDF in the germline V gene (reference sequence). The CDR3 runs 15 residues. The CDR3 protein is CATSRDSPNTDTQYF. In DNA, the CDR3 is TGTGCCACCAGCAGAGACAGCCCGAACACAGATACGCAGTATTTT.

This clonotype came up a few times. This sequence joins TRBV20-1 and TRBJ2-1, with a weak D call TRBD1 (5 bases). The germline CDR1 and CDR2 sequences are DFQATT and SNEGSKA (reference sequence). The CDR3 loop spans 13 amino acids. Trimming stripped 6 bases from V and 7 bases from J, with 16 bases between. The CDR3, as DNA: TGCAGTGCCGAATCTAGGGGATGGAATGAGCAGTTCTTC. It translates to CSAESRGWNEQFF.

This clonotype has just a few counts. The chain employs TRBV6-2 or TRBV6-3 and TRBJ2-7; tentatively, D is TRBD2 (6 bases). The CDR3 length is 12 residues. The germline V gene has CDR1 MNHEY and CDR2 SVGEGT. The V gene lost 6 bases and the J gene lost 4 bases, with 10 bases spanning the gap. The CDR3 protein is CASSRREYEQYF. The CDR3, as DNA: TGTGCCAGCAGCCGGAGGGAGTACGAGCAGTACTTC.

The table lists this clonotype with many counts. V gene TRBV7-9 combines with J gene TRBJ2-2; a possible D gene is TRBD2 (6 bases). With 5 bases removed from V and 2 bases from J, the gap between germline ends came to 21 bases. Germline CDR1 SEHNR, CDR2 FQNEAQ (reference sequence). This CDR3 has 18 residues. This CDR3 reads CASSEYTGLLENTGELFF. DNA for the CDR3: TGTGCCAGCAGCGAGTATACGGGACTCCTAGAAAACACCGGGGAGCTGTTTTTT.

The rearrangement joins TRBV12-3 or TRBV12-4 to TRBJ1-2, with D possibly matching TRBD1 (6 bases). Trimming pared 5 bases from V and 6 bases from J, leaving 19 bases between. This CDR3 has 15 amino acids. CDR3 nucleotide sequence: TGTGCCAGCAGTGTGGGTCAGGGGCCCAGGGATGGCTACACCTTC. Its translation: CASSVGQGPRDGYTF.

The chain has TRBV20-1 and TRBJ2-7, with D hard to call. This CDR3 has 14 amino acids. Germline V lookup: CDR1 DFQATT, CDR2 SNEGSKA (reference sequence). V was trimmed by 3 bases and J by 2 bases, leaving 14 bases between them. The CDR3 sequence is CSARSVAPTYEQYV. The CDR3 nucleotides read TGCAGTGCTAGGTCGGTTGCCCCTACCTACGAGCAGTACGTC.

This clonotype was seen just once. CDR3 DNA sequence: TGTGCTAGTGTGAGCCCGGACACTGAAGCTTTCTTT. It is translated as CASVSPDTEAFF. The chain joins TRBV12-5 to TRBJ1-1, with D uncertain. The CDR3 covers 12 residues. Trimming shortened V by 7 bases and J by 3 bases, and 9 bases separated the two germline ends. Per the germline V gene, CDR1 is LGHNT and CDR2 is FRNRAP.

This clonotype was recorded many times. V gene TRBV20-1 combines with J gene TRBJ2-5, with 8 bases that match TRBD1. From germline, CDR1 is DFQATT and CDR2 SNEGSKA (reference sequence). With V trimmed by 1 base and J by 3 bases, 10 bases remained unmatched. This CDR3 contains 16 residues. CDR3: CSARGDGGQGKETQYF. In nucleotides, the CDR3 is TGCAGTGCTAGAGGGGATGGAGGACAGGGTAAAGAGACCCAGTACTTC.

This clonotype turned up a few times. The chain is built from TRBV6-1 and TRBJ2-7; 10 bases are shared with TRBD1. Germline loops: CDR1 MNHNS, CDR2 SASEGT. J was trimmed by 2 bases and V by 6 bases; bases with no gene match: 7. This CDR3 contains 15 residues. CDR3 protein: CASRPRTGGTYEQYV. CDR3 in DNA: TGTGCCAGCAGACCAAGGACAGGGGGAACCTACGAGCAGTACGTC.

In its sample, this clonotype was seen a few times. The V call is TRBV12-3 or TRBV12-4, the J call TRBJ1-1; possible D gene TRBD1, 5 bases. V lost 6 bases and J 0 bases, leaving 17 bases between the germline ends. The CDR3 loop spans 16 amino acids. The CDR3 loop reads CASRPGGGSMNTEAFF. As DNA, the CDR3 is TGTGCCAGCAGGCCGGGTGGGGGGAGCATGAACACTGAAGCTTTCTTT.

The V gene is TRBV4-3, the J gene TRBJ2-7; D possibly matches TRBD1 or TRBD2 (6 bases each). The length of the CDR3 is 15 residues. The V and J ends lost 1 base and 4 bases respectively, with 14 bases between them. The V gene's germline CDR1 is LGHNA and CDR2 YSLEER. CDR3 bases: TGCGCCAGCAGCCAAGTTCCCGGGGGCCGTTACGAGCAGTACTTC. As protein: CASSQVPGGRYEQYF.

This clonotype was counted between two and nine times. The chain is built from TRBV18 and TRBJ2-1; 8 bases agree with TRBD1. The CDR3 runs 16 residues. The germline gives CDR1 KGHSH, CDR2 LQKENI. With 5 bases clipped from V and 5 bases from J, the junction kept 11 bases outside the gene matches. The CDR3 region has the DNA TGTGCCAGCTCAGCAACCGGGACAGGAGGGGACAATGAGCAGTTCTTC. It specifies CASSATGTGGDNEQFF.

The J gene is TRBJ2-5, the V gene TRBV20-1; weak D call: TRBD1 (6 bases). Trimming took off 3 bases at V and 2 bases at J, with 10 bases between the two ends. This CDR3 is 13 amino acids long. Germline values: CDR1 DFQATT, CDR2 SNEGSKA (reference sequence). The CDR3 region has the DNA TGCAGTGCTAGGGGACACTTACAAGAGACCCAGTACTTC. This codes for CSARGHLQETQYF.

The chain is built from TRBV7-8 and TRBJ1-5, with D hard to call. The V and J ends lost 0 bases and 0 bases respectively, with 6 bases between them. CDR3 size: 15 residues. Germline values: CDR1 SGHVS, CDR2 FQNEAQ. This chain's CDR3 is CASSLAAYSNQPQHF. Here the CDR3 DNA reads TGTGCCAGCAGCTTAGCGGCGTATAGCAATCAGCCCCAGCATTTT.

The rearrangement joins TRBV6-2 or TRBV6-3 to TRBJ2-7, with D maybe TRBD2 (6 bases). This CDR3 comprises 14 residues. Trimming cost V 7 bases and J 1 base, with 14 bases left between them. Germline CDR1 is MNHEY and CDR2 is SVGEGT. The CDR3 DNA follows: TGTGCCAGCACCAGTCGGCGGGGTTCCTACGAGCAGTACTTC. Protein: CASTSRRGSYEQYF.

This clonotype was seen only a few times. This chain connects TRBV20-1 to TRBJ2-7, with 8 positions matching TRBD1. The junction had 8 bases not matched to a gene; V was cut back by 1 base and J by 6 bases. Germline CDR1 reads DFQATT; CDR2 reads SNEGSKA (reference sequence). This CDR3 has 14 residues. CDR3 sequence (DNA): TGCAGTGCTAGAGTGGGGACAGGATCAGCCGAGCAGTACGTC. Translation: CSARVGTGSAEQYV.

This clonotype was found a few times. As DNA, the CDR3 is TGTGCCACCAGCAGAGATCTTCCAAGCGGGGGAGAGACCCAGTACTTC. Amino acid sequence: CATSRDLPSGGETQYF. The V and J genes are TRBV15 and TRBJ2-5, with TRBD2 identical over 8 bases. CDR3 length equals 16 residues. With 0 bases clipped from V and 4 bases from J, the junction kept 7 bases outside the gene matches. Germline values: CDR1 LNHNV, CDR2 YYDKDF (reference sequence).

This chain joins TRBV12-3 or TRBV12-4 and TRBJ2-3; possible D gene TRBD2, 6 bases. The CDR3 has 18 amino acids. V was shortened by 4 bases and J by 2 bases, with 22 bases between the two germline ends. The CDR3 loop reads CASSYPLWSGPNTDTQYF. The CDR3 nucleotides are TGTGCCAGCAGTTACCCCTTGTGGAGCGGGCCTAACACAGATACGCAGTATTTT.